This TCR beta chain was found in a study of pediatric ulcerative colitis. Per germline, CDR1 SGHDT and CDR2 YYEEEE. The junction had 6 bases not matched to a gene; V was cut back by 4 bases and J by 2 bases. CDR3 length: 14 amino acids. Profiled with immunoSEQ multiplex PCR; TCRdb holds only in-frame clones, not every one. The sample consists of fewer than 40,000 clones, around 80% of them appearing once. This clone occurred once. The J gene is TRBJ2-7, the V gene TRBV5-6; TRBD1 agrees at 7 bases. The sample comprised blood. The sequence came from a boy aged 5-17 years with severe ulcerative colitis. The DNA of the CDR3 is TGTGCCAGCAGCACCTGGGACAGTCCCTACGAGCAGTACTTC. It specifies CASSTWDSPYEQYF.